The clone carrying this TCR beta chain was observed many times. One end of the junction is discordant with germline, which a read error may explain. The entry originates in a study of regulatory T cells in long-lasting Graves disease. This sample's time point: newly diagnosed GD, antithyroid drugs for less than 3 months. With RNA extracted from PBMCs as input, the TCR library was made. Both iRepertoire HTBI primers and Arm-PCR of CDR3 regions were used to build the TCR beta libraries. TCRdb analysed the multiplex PCR reads with MiXCR anew, one entry per CDR3 protein. The data hold 450,000 to 700,000 distinct CDR3 sequences, with approximately 15% observed a single time. The data also belong to a second study, concerning T cells in Graves' hyperthyroidism and ophthalmopathy.

Here the sequenced sample was peripheral blood mononuclear cells (PBMCs), taken at new diagnosis, from a patient treated with antithyroid drugs. The sequence came from a man aged 30 to 39 with Graves disease.

Here the CDR3 reads CASSQRDRVLNEQFF. As DNA, the CDR3 is TGTGCCAGTAGCCAGCGGGACAGGGTACTCAATGAGCAGTTCTTC. This chain connects TRBV14 to TRBJ2-1; 9 bases fit TRBD1. Germline assignment: CDR1 SGHDN and CDR2 FVKESK. The CDR3 is made up of 15 amino acids.